The present TCR beta chain was sequenced within a study of shared clonotypes between healthy human individuals (dated by TCRdb to the early 2020s). As for the study more broadly: The cohort comprised two women and a few men aged 18 to 49 years. For each donor, three plates each were used for CD4 naive and CD4 memory, two plates were used for CD8 naive, and one plate was used for CD8 memory. To estimate repertoire size and how much clonotypes are shared between individuals, the study performed deep sequencing of blood TCR repertoires from roughly five healthy adults. Libraries were prepared and TCR repertoires were sequenced by different laboratories using diverse techniques, in order to increase sequencing depth and limit assay-specific biases. Leukapheresis yielded between about 0.85 and 9 billion PBMCs per donor. The paper's findings and limits, for the study overall: Based on pairwise subsampling, the degree of clonotype sharing among donors was expected to be affected by sequencing depth. Larger estimated clonotype richness was generally found for naive subsets than for memory subsets. Sharing across a handful of donors was observed for about 5% of naive CD4, about 3.2% of naive CD8, 2.3% of memory CD4, and about 0.4% of memory CD8 clonotypes. Sampling was restricted to blood, and TCR repertoires in tissues likely differ from the TCR repertoires found in blood. The small number of donors limited the genetic and exposure-history diversity represented. Compared with non-shared clonotypes, the clonotypes found in all four sorted-subset donors had higher generation probabilities. Incomplete sequencing was indicated by rarefaction of sorted-subset datasets, despite the large sequencing depth.

Counted from cysteine to phenylalanine, this CDR3 has 17 amino acids. Only the CDR3 DNA stays, 51 bases, in frame from base 1. The germline V gene encodes CDR1 SSHAT and CDR2 FNYEAQ (reference sequence). Worth noting for this clone: The target of this receptor is not known. A junction end diverges from the germline sequence, so it may reflect a read error.

Using the deep immunoSEQ assay, multiplex PCR amplified TCR CDR3 regions from genomic DNA. For each cell subset, the extracted genomic DNA was distributed evenly across all wells of several immunoSEQ 96-well plates, and each plate served as one replicate. For sorted subsets, 200 to 250 ng of genomic DNA, equivalent to 25,000 to 35,000 T cell genomes, went into each replicate PCR. Purified libraries were measured with a Qubit 3.0 fluorometer, size-checked on a Bioanalyzer 2100, and measured again with the KAPA Library Quantification kit. Every immunoSEQ 96-well plate was sequenced on a separate single-read 150-cycle Illumina NextSeq 550 flow cell. Regarding the original processing steps: Because only junctional sequences without quality scores were contained in the immunoSEQ output, filtering matching that applied to full-length reads could not be performed. To assign V/J genes and CDR3, sequences were annotated using PyIR, a Python wrapper for IgBLAST v1.9, with IMGT germline references. Reads were filtered out if the reads had weak V/J assignments (E-value above 1e-6), no CDR3, stop codons, out-of-frame junctions, or ambiguous translated residues. A V3J clonotype was defined by an identical inferred V gene, J gene, and CDR3 amino acid sequence. Percentage overlap between repertoires was computed as shared unique clonotypes divided by the size of the smaller repertoire. Three approaches were used to assess repertoire richness: RTK rarefaction, the Chao1 estimator, and Recon v2.1 estimates of unobserved clonotypes. Generation probabilities were computed with OLGA for all TCRbeta clonotypes obtained by the gDNA method from several donors. The table was pulled from immuneACCESS by TCRdb, which kept in-frame rearrangements only. Such tables lose some clones; where checked, under half of the loss comes from unresolved V genes, and the rest has no known cause. V, J and clone size are those of that table, while D and trimming were read from the DNA. The sample table records more than 2 million clones; approximately 95% of these occur just once. Of the sample, over 0.1% falls within the top ten clones.

Donors were healthy HIV-negative adults with no recently reported acute infections or vaccinations. Only Caucasian adults living in Nashville, Tennessee, USA were represented among the donors. CD4+ T cells were enriched by magnetic negative selection; naive cells were then positively selected on CD45RA, and the negative fraction formed the memory subset. After blood collection by leukapheresis, PBMCs were isolated using Ficoll-Histopaque density gradient centrifugation and then cryopreserved in the vapor phase of liquid nitrogen. Purity and quantity of every magnetically sorted T cell population were checked by analytical flow cytometry. From each sorted fraction, genomic DNA was isolated and quantified by UV absorbance on a Nanodrop 2000c.

This clonotype was sampled from a young man in good health. The V and J genes are TRBV7-7 and TRBJ2-2; a weak D assignment points to TRBD1 (6 bases agree). The sequencing sample was made of naive CD4+ T cells sorted from blood. The sample's cell subset or site label, decoded: CD45RA+ positively selected. The DNA reads as follows: TGTGCTAGCAGCATAGGGGGTAAGGACAGCCGCACCGGGGAGCTGTTTTTT. Translated, it gives CASSIGGKDSRTGELFF.